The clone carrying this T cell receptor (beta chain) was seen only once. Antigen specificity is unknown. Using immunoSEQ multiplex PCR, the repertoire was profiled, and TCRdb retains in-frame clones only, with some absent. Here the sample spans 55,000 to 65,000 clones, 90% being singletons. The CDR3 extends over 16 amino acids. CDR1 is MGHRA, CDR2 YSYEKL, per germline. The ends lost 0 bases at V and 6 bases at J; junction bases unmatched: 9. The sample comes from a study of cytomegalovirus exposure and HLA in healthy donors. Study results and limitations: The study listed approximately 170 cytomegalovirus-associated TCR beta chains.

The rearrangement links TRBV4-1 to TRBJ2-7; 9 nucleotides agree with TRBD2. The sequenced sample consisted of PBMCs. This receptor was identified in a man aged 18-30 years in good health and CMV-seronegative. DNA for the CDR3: TGCGCCAGCAGCCAAGAAATGGCGGGAGGGCCAGGCGAGCAGTACTTC. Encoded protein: CASSQEMAGGPGEQYF.